This T cell receptor beta chain stems from a study of neurological immune-mediated disorders. A remark on this clonotype: Its antigen is unidentified.

Broader study findings: The study found the most TCR clonal expansion in HTLV-1-associated myelopathy and the least in multiple sclerosis, below healthy controls. The expanded clones of different subjects shared no CDR3 amino acid sequences (suggesting private repertoires in all groups).

Looked up from germline, CDR1 is MNHNY and CDR2 is SVGAGI (reference sequence). Trimming took 4 bases from V and 4 from J, leaving 16 bases between them. The CDR3 sequence is 15 residues long. Time point of the sample: technical triplicate 3. A total of 2 million PBMCs stored at -80 degrees C provided the unsorted libraries. By 5'RACE with 10-nucleotide random UMIs, the cDNA was made. One entry per CDR3 protein results from TCRdb running MiXCR on the 5' RACE reads. The sample contains about 44,000 distinct CDR3 sequences, roughly 21% of which appear only once. This sequence originates from a man aged 55-75 years with HTLV-1-associated myelopathy (HAM/TSP). The V gene is TRBV6-6, the J gene TRBJ1-1; D unclear. Sequencing was carried out using PBMCs. For the CDR3, the DNA is TGTGCCAGCAGTTCACGGGGTAATGAACTCACTGAAGCTTTCTTT. It codes for CASSSRGNELTEAFF.